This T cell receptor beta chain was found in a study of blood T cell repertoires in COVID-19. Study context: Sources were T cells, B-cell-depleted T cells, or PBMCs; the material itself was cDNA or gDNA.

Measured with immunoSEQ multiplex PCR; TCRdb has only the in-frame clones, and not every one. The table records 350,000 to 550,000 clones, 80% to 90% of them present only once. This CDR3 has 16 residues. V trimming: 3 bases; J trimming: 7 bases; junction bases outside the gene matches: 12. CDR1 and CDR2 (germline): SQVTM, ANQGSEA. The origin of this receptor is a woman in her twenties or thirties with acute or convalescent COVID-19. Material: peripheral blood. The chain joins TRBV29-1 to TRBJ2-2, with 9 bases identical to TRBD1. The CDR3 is CSVDLEGQGRDGELFF. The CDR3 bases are TGCAGCGTTGATTTAGAAGGACAGGGGAGGGACGGGGAGCTGTTTTTT.